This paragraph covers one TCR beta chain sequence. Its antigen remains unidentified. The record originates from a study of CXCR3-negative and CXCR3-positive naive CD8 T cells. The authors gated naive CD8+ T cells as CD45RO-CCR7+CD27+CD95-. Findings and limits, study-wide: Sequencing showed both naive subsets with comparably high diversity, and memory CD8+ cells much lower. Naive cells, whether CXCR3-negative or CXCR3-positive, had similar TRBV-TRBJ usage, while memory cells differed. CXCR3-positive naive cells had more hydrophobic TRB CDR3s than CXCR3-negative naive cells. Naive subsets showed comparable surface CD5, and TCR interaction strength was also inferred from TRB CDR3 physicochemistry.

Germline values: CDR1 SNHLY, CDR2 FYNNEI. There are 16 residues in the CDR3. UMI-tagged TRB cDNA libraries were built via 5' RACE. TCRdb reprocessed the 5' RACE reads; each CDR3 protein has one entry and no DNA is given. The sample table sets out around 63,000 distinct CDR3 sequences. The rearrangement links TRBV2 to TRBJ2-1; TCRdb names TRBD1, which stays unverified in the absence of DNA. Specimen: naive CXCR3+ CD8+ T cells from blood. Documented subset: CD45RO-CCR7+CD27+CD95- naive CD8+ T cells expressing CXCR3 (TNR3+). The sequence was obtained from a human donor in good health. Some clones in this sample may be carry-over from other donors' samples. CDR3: CASSAGTGGAYNEQFF.